This T cell receptor beta chain was retrieved from a study of cytomegalovirus exposure and HLA in healthy donors. General observations from the study: A later analysis reportedly identified an Asian-associated ancestry cluster as carrying fewer N-insertions than the roughly 700-donor mean. Analyzed later, association rates of TCRs varied across HLA loci, with DRB1 most and HLA-C fewest.

Per the germline V gene, CDR1 is LNHDA and CDR2 is SQIVND (reference sequence). The CDR3 has 15 amino acids. The V end lost 3 bases, the J end lost 4 bases, and 13 bases lay between the germline ends. Use of 60 Vbeta and 13 Jbeta primers characterized the PCR. Data came from immunoSEQ multiplex PCR; TCRdb stores just in-frame clones and leaves some out. The table records more than 90,000 clones, 77% of them present only once. This clone was detected a few times. Its antigen is as yet unknown. The specimen was PBMCs. The genes are TRBV19 and TRBJ2-1; no clear D. The sequence was obtained from a man in his fifties or sixties in good health and CMV-seropositive. The CDR3 sequence is CASSIWAALYNEQFF. In DNA, the CDR3 is TGTGCCAGTAGTATTTGGGCCGCGTTATACAATGAGCAGTTCTTC.